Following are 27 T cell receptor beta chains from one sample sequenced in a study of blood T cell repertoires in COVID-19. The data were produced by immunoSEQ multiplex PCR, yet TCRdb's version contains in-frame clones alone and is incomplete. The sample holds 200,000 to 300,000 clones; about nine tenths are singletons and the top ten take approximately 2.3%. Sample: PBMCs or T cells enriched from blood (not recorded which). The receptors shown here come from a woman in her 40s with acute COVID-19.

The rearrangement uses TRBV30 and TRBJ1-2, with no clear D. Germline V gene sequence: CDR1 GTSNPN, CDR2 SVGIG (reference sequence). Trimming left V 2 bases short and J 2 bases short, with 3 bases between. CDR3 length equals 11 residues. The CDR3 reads CAWSQNYGYTF. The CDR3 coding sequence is TGTGCCTGGAGTCAGAACTATGGCTACACCTTC.

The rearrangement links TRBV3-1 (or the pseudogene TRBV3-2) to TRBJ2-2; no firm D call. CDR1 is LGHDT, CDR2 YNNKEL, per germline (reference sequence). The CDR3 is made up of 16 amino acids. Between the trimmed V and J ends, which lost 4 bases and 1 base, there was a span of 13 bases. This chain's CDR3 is CASSRPTGGNTGELFF. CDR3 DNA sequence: TGTGCCAGCAGCCGCCCAACCGGCGGGAACACCGGGGAGCTGTTTTTT.

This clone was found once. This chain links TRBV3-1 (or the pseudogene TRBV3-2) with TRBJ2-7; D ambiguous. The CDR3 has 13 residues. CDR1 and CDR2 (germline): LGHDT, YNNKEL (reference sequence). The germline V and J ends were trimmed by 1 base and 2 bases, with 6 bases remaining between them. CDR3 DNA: TGTGCCAGCAGCCAAGTCAATCCCTACGAGCAGTACTTC. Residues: CASSQVNPYEQYF.

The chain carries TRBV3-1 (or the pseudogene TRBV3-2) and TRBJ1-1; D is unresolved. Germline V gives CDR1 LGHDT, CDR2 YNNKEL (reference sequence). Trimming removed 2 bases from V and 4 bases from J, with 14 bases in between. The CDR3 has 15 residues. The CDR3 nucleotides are TGTGCCAGCAGCCAACTTCTGGGAGGCGCCACTGAAGCTTTCTTT. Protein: CASSQLLGGATEAFF.

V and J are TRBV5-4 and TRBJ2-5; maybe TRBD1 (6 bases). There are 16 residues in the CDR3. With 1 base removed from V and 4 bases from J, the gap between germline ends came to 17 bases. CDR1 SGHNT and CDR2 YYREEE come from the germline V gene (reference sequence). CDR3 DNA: TGTGCCAGCAGCTTGCCTCGGTTGGGGGCCGGAGAGACCCAGTACTTC. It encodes CASSLPRLGAGETQYF.

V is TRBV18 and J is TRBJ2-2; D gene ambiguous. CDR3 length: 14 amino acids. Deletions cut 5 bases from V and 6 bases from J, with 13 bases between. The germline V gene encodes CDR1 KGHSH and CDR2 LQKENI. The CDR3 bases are TGTGCCAGCTCAGTGAGCGCGTATTCCGGGGAGCTGTTTTTT. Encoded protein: CASSVSAYSGELFF.

Here the CDR3 DNA reads TGTGCCAGCAGCTTAGACAATCCCGGACAGGGAAATCAGCCCCAGCATTTT. Translated, it gives CASSLDNPGQGNQPQHF. V is TRBV7-2 and J is TRBJ1-5, with 8 bases matching TRBD1. V gave up 1 base and J gave up 4 bases; unmatched junction bases: 9. CDR3 size: 17 residues. Germline CDR1 reads SGHTA; CDR2 reads FQGNSA.

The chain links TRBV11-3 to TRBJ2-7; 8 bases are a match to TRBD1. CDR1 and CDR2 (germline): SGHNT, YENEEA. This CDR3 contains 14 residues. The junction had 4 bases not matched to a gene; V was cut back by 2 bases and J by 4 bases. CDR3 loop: CASSLQGAGYEQYV. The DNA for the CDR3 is TGTGCCAGCAGCTTACAGGGGGCGGGATACGAGCAGTACGTC.

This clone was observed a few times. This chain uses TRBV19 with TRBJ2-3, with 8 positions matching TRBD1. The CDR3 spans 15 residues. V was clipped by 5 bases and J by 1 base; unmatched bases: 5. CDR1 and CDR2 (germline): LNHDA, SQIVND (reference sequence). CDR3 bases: TGTGCCAGTAGTCCTCGGACAGGGCGCACAGATACGCAGTATTTT. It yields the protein CASSPRTGRTDTQYF. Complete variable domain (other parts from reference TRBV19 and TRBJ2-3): DGGITQSPKYLFRKEGQNVTLSCEQNLNHDAMYWYRQDPGQGLRLIYYSQIVNDFQKGDIAEGYSVSREKKESFPLTVTSAQKNPTAFYLCASSPRTGRTDTQYFGPGTRLTVL.

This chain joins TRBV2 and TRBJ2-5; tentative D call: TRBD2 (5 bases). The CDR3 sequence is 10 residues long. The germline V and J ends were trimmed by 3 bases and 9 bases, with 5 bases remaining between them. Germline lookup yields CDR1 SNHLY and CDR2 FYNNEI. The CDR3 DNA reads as TGTGCCAGCAGTGAGCGGGCCCAGTACTTC. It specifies CASSERAQYF.

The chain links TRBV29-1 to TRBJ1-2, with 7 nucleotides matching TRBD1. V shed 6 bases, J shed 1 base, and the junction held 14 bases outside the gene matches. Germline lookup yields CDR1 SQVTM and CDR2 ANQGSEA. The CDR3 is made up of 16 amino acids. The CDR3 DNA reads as TGCAGCGTCCCCCTTTCGGCAGGGGGAAGTAACTATGGCTACACCTTC. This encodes CSVPLSAGGSNYGYTF.

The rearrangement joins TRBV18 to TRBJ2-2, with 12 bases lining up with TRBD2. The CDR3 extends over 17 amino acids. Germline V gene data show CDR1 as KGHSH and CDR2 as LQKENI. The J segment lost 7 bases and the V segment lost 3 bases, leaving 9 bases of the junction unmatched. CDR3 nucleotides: TGTGCCAGCTCACCGCAGATGACTAGCGGGAGTGGCGGGGAGCTGTTTTTT. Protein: CASSPQMTSGSGGELFF.

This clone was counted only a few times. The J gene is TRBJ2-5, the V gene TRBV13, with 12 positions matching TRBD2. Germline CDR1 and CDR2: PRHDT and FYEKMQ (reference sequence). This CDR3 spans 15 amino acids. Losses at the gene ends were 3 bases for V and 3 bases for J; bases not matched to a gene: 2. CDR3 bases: TGTGCCAGCAGCTTCGGACTAGCGGGGAAAGAGACCCAGTACTTC. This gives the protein CASSFGLAGKETQYF. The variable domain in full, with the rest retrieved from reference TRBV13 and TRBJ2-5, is AAGVIQSPRHLIKEKRETATLKCYPIPRHDTVYWYQQGPGQDPQFLISFYEKMQSDKGSIPDRFSAQQFSDYHSELNMSSLELGDSALYFCASSFGLAGKETQYFGPGTRLLVL.

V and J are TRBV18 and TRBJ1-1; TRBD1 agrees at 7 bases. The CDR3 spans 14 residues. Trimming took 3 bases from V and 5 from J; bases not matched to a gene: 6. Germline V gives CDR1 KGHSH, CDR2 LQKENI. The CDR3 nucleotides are TGTGCCAGCTCACCCCCCACGGGACAGACTGAAGCTTTCTTT. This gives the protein CASSPPTGQTEAFF.

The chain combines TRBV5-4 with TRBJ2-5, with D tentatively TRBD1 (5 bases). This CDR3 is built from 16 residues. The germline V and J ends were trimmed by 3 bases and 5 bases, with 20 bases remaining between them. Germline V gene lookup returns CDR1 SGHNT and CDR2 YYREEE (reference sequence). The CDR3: CASSSRSGYEEETQYF. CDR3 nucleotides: TGTGCCAGCAGCTCCCGGTCAGGGTACGAGGAGGAGACCCAGTACTTC.

CDR3 region: CASRNLPGLANNEQFF. CDR3 DNA: TGTGCCAGTAGGAACCTACCGGGACTAGCGAACAATGAGCAGTTCTTC. The chain employs TRBV19 and TRBJ2-1; 10 nucleotides line up with TRBD2. Germline V lookup: CDR1 LNHDA, CDR2 SQIVND (reference sequence). The CDR3 spans 16 residues. J gave up 5 bases and V 6 bases, and 10 bases lay outside the gene matches.

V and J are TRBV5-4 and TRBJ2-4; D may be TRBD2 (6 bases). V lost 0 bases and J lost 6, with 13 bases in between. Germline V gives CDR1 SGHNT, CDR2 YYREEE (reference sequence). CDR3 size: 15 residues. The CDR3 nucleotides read TGTGCCAGCAGCTTGGACACGGGGGAGAGAAACATTCAGTACTTC. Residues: CASSLDTGERNIQYF.

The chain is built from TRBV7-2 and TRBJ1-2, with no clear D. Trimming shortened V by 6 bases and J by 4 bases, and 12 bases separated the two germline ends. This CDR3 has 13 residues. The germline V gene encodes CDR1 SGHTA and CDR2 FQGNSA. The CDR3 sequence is CASSPDGVYGYTF. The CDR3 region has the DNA TGTGCCAGCAGTCCTGACGGGGTCTATGGCTACACCTTC.

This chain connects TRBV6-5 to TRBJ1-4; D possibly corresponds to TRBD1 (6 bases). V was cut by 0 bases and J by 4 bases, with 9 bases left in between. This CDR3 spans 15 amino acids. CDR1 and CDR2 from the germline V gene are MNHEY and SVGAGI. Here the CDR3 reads CASSYSQGINEKLFF. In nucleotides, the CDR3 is TGTGCCAGCAGTTACTCCCAGGGGATTAATGAAAAACTGTTTTTT.

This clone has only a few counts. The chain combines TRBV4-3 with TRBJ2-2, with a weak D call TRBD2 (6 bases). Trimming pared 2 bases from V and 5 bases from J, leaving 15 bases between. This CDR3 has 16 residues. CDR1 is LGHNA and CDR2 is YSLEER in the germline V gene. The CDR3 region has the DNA TGCGCCAGCAGCCAATCGAGGGCGCGGGGTACCGGGGAGCTGTTTTTT. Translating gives CASSQSRARGTGELFF.

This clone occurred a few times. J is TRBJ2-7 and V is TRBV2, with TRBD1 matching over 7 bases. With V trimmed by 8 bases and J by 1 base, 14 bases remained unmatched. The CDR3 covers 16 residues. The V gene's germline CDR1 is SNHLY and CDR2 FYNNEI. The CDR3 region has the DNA TGTGCCAGCTTTAACTGGGACAGTGGCCGTTCCTACGAGCAGTACGTC. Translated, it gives CASFNWDSGRSYEQYV.

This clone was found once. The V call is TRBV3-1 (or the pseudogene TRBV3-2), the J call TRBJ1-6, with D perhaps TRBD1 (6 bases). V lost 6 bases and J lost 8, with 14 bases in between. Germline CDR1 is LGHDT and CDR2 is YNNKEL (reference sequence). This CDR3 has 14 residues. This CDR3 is CASRLTGTDSPLHF. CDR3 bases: TGTGCCAGCAGGCTTACAGGGACGGATTCACCCCTCCACTTT.

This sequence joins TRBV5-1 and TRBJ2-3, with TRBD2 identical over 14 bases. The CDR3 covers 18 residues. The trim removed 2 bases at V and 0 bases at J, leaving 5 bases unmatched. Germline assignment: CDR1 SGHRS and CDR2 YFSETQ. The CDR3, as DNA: TGCGCCAGCAGCTTCGGACTAGCGGGGGGTCTTAGCACAGATACGCAGTATTTT. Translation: CASSFGLAGGLSTDTQYF.

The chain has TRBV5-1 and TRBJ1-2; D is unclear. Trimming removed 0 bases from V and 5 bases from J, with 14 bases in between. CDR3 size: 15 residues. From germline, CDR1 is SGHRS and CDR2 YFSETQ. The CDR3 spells CASSLESRPEYGYTF. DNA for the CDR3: TGCGCCAGCAGCTTGGAATCGCGGCCAGAATATGGCTACACCTTC.

The CDR3, as DNA: TGTGCCAGCAGCCCCAGGGCGACGAGCAATCAGCCCCAGCATTTT. Protein sequence: CASSPRATSNQPQHF. This sequence joins TRBV6-5 and TRBJ1-5; possible D gene TRBD1, 5 bases. The CDR3 totals 15 residues. Trimming cost V 6 bases and J 1 base, with 13 bases left between them. The germline V gene encodes CDR1 MNHEY and CDR2 SVGAGI.

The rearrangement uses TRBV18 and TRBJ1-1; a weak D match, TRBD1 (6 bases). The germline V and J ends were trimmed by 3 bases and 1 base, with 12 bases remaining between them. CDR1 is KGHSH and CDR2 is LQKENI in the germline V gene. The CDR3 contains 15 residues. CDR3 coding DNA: TGTGCCAGCTCACCCGCGACAGGCGAGAACACTGAAGCTTTCTTT. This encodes CASSPATGENTEAFF.

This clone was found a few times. CDR3: CASSELAGGPGETQYF. CDR3 coding DNA: TGTGCCAGCAGCGAGCTAGCGGGGGGGCCAGGAGAGACCCAGTACTTC. This chain joins TRBV9 and TRBJ2-5; 12 bases line up with TRBD2. The CDR3 length is 16 residues. The V and J ends lost 3 bases and 4 bases, in that order; junction bases with no gene match: 7. In germline, CDR1 is SGDLS, CDR2 YYNGEE.